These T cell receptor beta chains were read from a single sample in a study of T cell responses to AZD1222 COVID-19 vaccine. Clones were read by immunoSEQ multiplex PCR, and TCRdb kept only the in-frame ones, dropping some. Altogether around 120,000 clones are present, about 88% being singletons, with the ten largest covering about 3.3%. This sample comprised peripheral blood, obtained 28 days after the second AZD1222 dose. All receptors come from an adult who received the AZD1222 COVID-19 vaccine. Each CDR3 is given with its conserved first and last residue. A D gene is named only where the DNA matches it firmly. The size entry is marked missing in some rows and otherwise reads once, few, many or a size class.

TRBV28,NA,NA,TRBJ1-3,TGTGCCAGCACCCTCGTGGCCAGCTCTGGAAACACCATATATTTT,CASTLVASSGNTIYF
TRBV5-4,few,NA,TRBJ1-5,TGTGCCAGCAGCTTGGCCCGGGGCATTAATCAGCCCCAGCATTTT,CASSLARGINQPQHF
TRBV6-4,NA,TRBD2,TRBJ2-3,TGTGCCAGCAGTCTAGCGGAAGGGGGCACAGATACGCAGTATTTT,CASSLAEGGTDTQYF
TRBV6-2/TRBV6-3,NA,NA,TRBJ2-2,TGTGCCAGCAGTTCCCACCTATCTGGCGCCGGGGAGCTGTTTTTT,CASSSHLSGAGELFF
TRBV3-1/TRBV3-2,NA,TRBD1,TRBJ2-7,TGTGCCAGCAGCCCCCGGACAGGAAAATACGAGCAGTACTTC,CASSPRTGKYEQYF
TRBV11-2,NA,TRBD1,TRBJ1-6,TGTGCCAGCAGCGTCACGACAGGGCCCAATTCACCCCTCCACTTT,CASSVTTGPNSPLHF
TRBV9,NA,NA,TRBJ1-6,TGTGCCAGCAGTGGGGGGAAAGGGGGATCACCCCTCCACTTT,CASSGGKGGSPLHF
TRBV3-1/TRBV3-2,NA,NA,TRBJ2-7,TGTGCCAGCAGCCACTCTTGGACCTACGAGCAGTACTTC,CASSHSWTYEQYF
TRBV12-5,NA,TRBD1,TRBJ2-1,TGTGCTAGTGGTTTAGGCCTCGGGACAGGGAGTCTCAATGAGCAGTTCTTC,CASGLGLGTGSLNEQFF
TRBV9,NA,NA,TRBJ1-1,TGTGCCAGCAGCGTAGGCCAGGGTGGGGTCACTGAAGCTTTCTTT,CASSVGQGGVTEAFF
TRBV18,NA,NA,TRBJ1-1,TGTGCCAGCTCACCAAAAACCCCCCCGGACGGGGCTTTCTTT,CASSPKTPPDGAFF
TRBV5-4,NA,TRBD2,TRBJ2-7,TGTGCCAGCAGCTTGAGTCTAGCGGGGGGGTCTTACGAGCAGTACTTC,CASSLSLAGGSYEQYF
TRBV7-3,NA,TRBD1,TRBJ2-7,TGTGCCAGCAGCCCGGACAGGGGGGACGAGCAGTACTTC,CASSPDRGDEQYF
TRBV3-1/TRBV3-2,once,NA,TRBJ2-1,TGTGCCAGCAGCCAAGGCTATTCCCTGTTCTTC,CASSQGYSLFF
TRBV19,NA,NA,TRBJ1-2,TGTGCCAGTACCGCTCGGGGCCCCTATGGCTACACCTTC,CASTARGPYGYTF
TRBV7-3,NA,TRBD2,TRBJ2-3,TGTGCCAGCAGCTTAAACCCGACTAGCGGGGGCCCAACTTTAATTGGAGATACGCAGTATTTT,CASSLNPTSGGPTLIGDTQYF
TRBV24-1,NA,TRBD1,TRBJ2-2,TGTGCCACCAGTGATTCCGACAGGGCGGGCACCGGGGAGCTGTTTTTT,CATSDSDRAGTGELFF
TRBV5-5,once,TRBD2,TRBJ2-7,TGTGCCAGCAGCTTGCGGCGGGAGGGCACCTACGAGCAGTACTTC,CASSLRREGTYEQYF
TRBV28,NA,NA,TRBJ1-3,TGTGCCAGCAGGCTTGACGTGTTGCCGGGCTCTGGAAACACCATATATTTT,CASRLDVLPGSGNTIYF
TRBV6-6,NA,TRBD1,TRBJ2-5,TGTGCCAGCAGCAGGGGACAGGAGACCCAGTACTTC,CASSRGQETQYF
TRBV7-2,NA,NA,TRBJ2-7,TGTGCCAGCAGCTCCACCACCGTTAACCGAGAACGCGAGCAGTACTTC,CASSSTTVNREREQYF
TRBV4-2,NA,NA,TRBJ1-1,TGTGCCAGCAGCCAAGGGACAGCCCTACCCCCGAACACTGAAGCTTTCTTT,CASSQGTALPPNTEAFF
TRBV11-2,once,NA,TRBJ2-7,TGTGCCAGCAGCTCCCTCTACGAGCAGTACTTC,CASSSLYEQYF
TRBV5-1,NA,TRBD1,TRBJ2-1,TGCGCCAGCAGCCGTAGGACAGGGGATGAGCAGTTCTTC,CASSRRTGDEQFF
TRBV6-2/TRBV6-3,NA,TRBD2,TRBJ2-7,TGTGCCAGCAGCGGACTAGCGGGATTCGAGCAGTACTTC,CASSGLAGFEQYF
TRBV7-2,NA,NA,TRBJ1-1,TGTGCCAGCAGCTCCCAGGGTTTTGGGGTGAACACTGAAGCTTTCTTT,CASSSQGFGVNTEAFF
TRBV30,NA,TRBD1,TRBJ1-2,TGTGCCTGGTCCGGGACAGGGGGTAGTGGCTACACCTTC,CAWSGTGGSGYTF
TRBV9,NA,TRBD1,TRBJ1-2,TGTGCCAGCAGCGCTCCTACAGGGGGCTACTATGGCTACACCTTC,CASSAPTGGYYGYTF
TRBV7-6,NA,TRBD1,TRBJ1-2,TGTGCCAGCAGCTTAGGGGACAGGGGGCACGGCTACACCTTC,CASSLGDRGHGYTF
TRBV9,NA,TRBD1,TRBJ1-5,TGTGCCAGCAGCGCGTCTCCGGACAGGGCTCAGCCCCAGCATTTT,CASSASPDRAQPQHF
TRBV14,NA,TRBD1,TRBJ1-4,TGTGCCAGCAGCCAGACGACAGGGAGCGGGGAAAAACTGTTTTTT,CASSQTTGSGEKLFF
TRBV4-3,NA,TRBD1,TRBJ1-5,TGCGCCAGCAGCCAAGGGACAGGGAAAGGACAGCCCCAGCATTTT,CASSQGTGKGQPQHF
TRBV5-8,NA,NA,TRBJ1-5,TGTGCCAGCAGCTTGGTGCCGGGAAGACAGCCCCAGCATTTT,CASSLVPGRQPQHF
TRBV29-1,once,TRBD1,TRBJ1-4,TGCAGCGTTGAAGCCTCTACTGGGACAGGGGATGACTTTAATGAAAAACTGTTTTTT,CSVEASTGTGDDFNEKLFF
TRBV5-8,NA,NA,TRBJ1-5,TGTGCCAGCAGCTTGGGGCTGAATAGCAATCAGCCCCAGCATTTT,CASSLGLNSNQPQHF
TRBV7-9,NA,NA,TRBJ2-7,TGTGCCAGCTCCAGGGGGGAGAGCTACGAGCAGTACTTC,CASSRGESYEQYF
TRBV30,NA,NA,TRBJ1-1,TGTGCCTGGGGCCCGGGCGGTGAAGCTTTCTTT,CAWGPGGEAFF
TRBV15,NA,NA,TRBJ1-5,TGTGCCACCAGCAGACCTAATCAGCCCCAGCATTTT,CATSRPNQPQHF
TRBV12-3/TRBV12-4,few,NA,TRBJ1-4,TGTGCCAGCAGTTTAGCGCAGAGGAAACTGTTTTTT,CASSLAQRKLFF
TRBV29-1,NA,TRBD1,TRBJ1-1,TGCAGCGTTGAAATAGGGGTCAGGGGGCACACTGAAGCTTTCTTT,CSVEIGVRGHTEAFF
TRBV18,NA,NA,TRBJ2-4,TGTGCCAGCTCACCACCGGGAGGGGGCGCGGCCAAAAACATTCAGTACTTC,CASSPPGGGAAKNIQYF
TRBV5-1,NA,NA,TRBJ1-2,TGCGCCAGCAGCTTGGGGACAGTACTGAACTATGGCTACACCTTC,CASSLGTVLNYGYTF
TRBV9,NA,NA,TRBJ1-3,TGTGCCAGCAGCGTCGGACAGTCCTCTGGAAACACCATATATTTT,CASSVGQSSGNTIYF
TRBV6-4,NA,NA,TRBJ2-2,TGTGCCAGCAGTGACTCGGTATACCCCGGGGAGCTGTTTTTT,CASSDSVYPGELFF
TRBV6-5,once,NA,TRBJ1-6,TGTGCCAGCAGCAGGCAGGGCCCTTCACCCCTCCACTTT,CASSRQGPSPLHF
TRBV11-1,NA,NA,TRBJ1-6,TGTGCCAGCAGCTTATTTGGGGAAAATTCACCCCTCCACTTT,CASSLFGENSPLHF
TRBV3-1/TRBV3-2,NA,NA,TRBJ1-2,TGTGCCAGCAGCCAAGTCGCAGGGAAGGCTGGCTACACCTTC,CASSQVAGKAGYTF
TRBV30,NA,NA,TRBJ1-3,TGTGCCTGGCGTCGGGAGGGGTTTTCTGGAAACACCATATATTTT,CAWRREGFSGNTIYF
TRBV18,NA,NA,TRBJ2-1,TGTGCCAGCTCCCCCCTGGGGGGGAGAGGGGGATACAATGAGCAGTTCTTC,CASSPLGGRGGYNEQFF